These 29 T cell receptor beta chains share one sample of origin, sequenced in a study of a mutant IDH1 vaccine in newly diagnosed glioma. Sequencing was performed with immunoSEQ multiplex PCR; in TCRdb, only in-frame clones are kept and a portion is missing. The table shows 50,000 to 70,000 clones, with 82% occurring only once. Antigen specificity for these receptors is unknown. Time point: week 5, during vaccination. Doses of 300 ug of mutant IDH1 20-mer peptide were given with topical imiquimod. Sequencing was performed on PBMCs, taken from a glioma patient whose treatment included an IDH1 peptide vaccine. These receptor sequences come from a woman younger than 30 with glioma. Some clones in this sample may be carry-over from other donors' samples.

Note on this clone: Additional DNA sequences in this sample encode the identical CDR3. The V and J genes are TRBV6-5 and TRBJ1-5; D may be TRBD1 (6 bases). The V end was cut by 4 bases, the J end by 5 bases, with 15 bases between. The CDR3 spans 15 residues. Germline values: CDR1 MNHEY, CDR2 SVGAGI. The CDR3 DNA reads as TGTGCCAGCAGTTCCTTACAGGGTTCCCATCAGCCCCAGCATTTT. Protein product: CASSSLQGSHQPQHF.

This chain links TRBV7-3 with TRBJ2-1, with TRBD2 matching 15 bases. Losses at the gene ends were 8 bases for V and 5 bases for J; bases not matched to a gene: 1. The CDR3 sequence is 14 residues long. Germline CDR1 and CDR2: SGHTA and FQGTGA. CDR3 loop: CASGLAGGNNEQFF. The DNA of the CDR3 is TGTGCCAGCGGACTAGCGGGGGGGAACAATGAGCAGTTCTTC.

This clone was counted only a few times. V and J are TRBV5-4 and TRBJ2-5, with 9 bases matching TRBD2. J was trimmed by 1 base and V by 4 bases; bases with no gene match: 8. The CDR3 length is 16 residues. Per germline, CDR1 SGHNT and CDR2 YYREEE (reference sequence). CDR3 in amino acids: CASSPFSGRAQETQYF. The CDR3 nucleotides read TGTGCCAGCAGCCCCTTTAGCGGGAGAGCCCAAGAGACCCAGTACTTC.

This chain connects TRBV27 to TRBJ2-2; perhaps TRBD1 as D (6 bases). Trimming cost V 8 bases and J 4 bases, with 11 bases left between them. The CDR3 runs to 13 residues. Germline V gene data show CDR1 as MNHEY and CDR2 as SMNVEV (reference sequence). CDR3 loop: CASGSGATGELFF. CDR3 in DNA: TGTGCCAGCGGATCAGGGGCCACCGGGGAGCTGTTTTTT.

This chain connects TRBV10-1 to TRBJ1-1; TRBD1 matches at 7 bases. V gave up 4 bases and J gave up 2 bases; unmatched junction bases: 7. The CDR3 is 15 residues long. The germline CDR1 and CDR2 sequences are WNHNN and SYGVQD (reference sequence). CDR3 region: CASSGTGTANTEAFF. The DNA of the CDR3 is TGCGCCAGCAGTGGGACCGGGACAGCCAACACTGAAGCTTTCTTT.

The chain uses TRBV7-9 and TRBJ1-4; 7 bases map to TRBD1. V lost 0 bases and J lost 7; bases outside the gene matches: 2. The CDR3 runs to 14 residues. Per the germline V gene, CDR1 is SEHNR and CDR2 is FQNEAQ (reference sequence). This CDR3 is CASSLAGTAEKLFF. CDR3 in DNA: TGTGCCAGCAGCTTAGCTGGGACAGCTGAAAAACTGTTTTTT.

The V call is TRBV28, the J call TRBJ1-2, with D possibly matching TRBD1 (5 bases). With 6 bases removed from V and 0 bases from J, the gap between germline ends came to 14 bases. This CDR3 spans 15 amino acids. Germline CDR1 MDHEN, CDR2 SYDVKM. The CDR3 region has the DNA TGTGCCAGCAGCCCCATTGACAGATCTAACTATGGCTACACCTTC. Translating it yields CASSPIDRSNYGYTF.

The CDR3 DNA is TGTGCCAGCAGCTTCGGGCAGGGGGCTAATGAAAAACTGTTTTTT. Translated: CASSFGQGANEKLFF. This chain joins TRBV7-2 and TRBJ1-4; TRBD1 matches 7 bases. The CDR3 loop spans 15 amino acids. The V gene's germline CDR1 is SGHTA and CDR2 FQGNSA. The ends lost 3 bases at V and 3 bases at J; junction bases unmatched: 4.

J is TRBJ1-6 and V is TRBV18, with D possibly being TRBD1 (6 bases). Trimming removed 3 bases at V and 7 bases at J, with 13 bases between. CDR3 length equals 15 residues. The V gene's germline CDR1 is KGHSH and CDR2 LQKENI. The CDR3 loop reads CASSPSGARNSPLHF. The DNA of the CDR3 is TGTGCCAGCTCACCTTCGGGGGCGAGGAATTCACCCCTCCACTTT.

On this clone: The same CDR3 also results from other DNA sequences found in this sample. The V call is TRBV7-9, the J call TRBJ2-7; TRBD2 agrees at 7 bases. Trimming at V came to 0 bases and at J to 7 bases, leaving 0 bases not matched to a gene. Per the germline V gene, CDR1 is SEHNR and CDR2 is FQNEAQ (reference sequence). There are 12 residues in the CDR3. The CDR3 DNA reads TGTGCCAGCAGCTTAGCGGGGGGGGAGCAGTACTTC. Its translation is CASSLAGGEQYF.

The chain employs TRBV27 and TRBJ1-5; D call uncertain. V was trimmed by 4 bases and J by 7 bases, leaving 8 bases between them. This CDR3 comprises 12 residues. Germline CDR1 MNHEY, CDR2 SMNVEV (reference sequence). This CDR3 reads CASSSMGQPQHF. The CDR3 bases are TGTGCCAGCAGTTCCATGGGGCAGCCCCAGCATTTT.

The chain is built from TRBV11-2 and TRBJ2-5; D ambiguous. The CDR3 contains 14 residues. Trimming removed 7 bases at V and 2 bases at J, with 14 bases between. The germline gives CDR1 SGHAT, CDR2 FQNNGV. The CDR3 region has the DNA TGTGCCAGCAACTCATTGCAGCCGCAAGAGACCCAGTACTTC. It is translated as CASNSLQPQETQYF.

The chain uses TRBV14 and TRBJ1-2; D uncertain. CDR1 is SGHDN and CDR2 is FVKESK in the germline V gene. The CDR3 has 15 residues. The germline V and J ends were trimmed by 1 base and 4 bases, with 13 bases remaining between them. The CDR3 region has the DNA TGTGCCAGCAGCCAAGTTGGTGGGAAGCGCTATGGCTACACCTTC. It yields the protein CASSQVGGKRYGYTF.

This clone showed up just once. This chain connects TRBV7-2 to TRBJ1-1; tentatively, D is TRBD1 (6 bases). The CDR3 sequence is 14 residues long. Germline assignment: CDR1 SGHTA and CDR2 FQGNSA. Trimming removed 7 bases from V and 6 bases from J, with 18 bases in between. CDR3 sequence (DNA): TGTGCCAGCACCCCGGGGGGGCGCCTCGCTGAAGCTTTCTTT. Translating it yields CASTPGGRLAEAFF.

CDR3 DNA: TGTGCCAGCAGCGTAGCTGGACAGGGGGTCACTGAAGCTTTCTTT. Translated: CASSVAGQGVTEAFF. This chain links TRBV9 with TRBJ1-1; 10 positions agree with TRBD1. The germline CDR1 and CDR2 sequences are SGDLS and YYNGEE. The CDR3 covers 15 residues. J lost 4 bases, V lost 0 bases, and 3 bases had no gene match.

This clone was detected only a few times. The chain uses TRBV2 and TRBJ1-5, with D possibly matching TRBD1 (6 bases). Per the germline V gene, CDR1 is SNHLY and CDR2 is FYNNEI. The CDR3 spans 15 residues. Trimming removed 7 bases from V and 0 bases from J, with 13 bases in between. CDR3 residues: CASTWTAYSNQPQHF. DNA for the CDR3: TGTGCCAGCACCTGGACAGCTTATAGCAATCAGCCCCAGCATTTT.

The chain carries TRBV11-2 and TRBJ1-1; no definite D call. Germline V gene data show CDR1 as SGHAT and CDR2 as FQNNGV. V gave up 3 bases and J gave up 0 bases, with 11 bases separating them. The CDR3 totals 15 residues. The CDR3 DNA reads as TGTGCCAGCAGCTTTGGTGGCCGGGTGAACACTGAAGCTTTCTTT. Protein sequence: CASSFGGRVNTEAFF.

The CDR3 region has the DNA TGTGCCTGCAACGAAGGCATGGGAATTGGAATGAACACTGAAGCTTTCTTT. Protein sequence: CACNEGMGIGMNTEAFF. The V gene is TRBV30, the J gene TRBJ1-1; D gene uncertain. Trimming took 6 bases from V and 0 from J, leaving 23 bases between them. The CDR3 has 17 residues. From germline, CDR1 is GTSNPN and CDR2 SVGIG (reference sequence).

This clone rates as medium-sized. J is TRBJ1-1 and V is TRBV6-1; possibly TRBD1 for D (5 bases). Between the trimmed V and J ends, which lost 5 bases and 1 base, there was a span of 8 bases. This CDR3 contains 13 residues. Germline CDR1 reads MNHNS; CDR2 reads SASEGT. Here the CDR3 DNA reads TGTGCCAGCAGTCCCCAGGGGAACACTGAAGCTTTCTTT. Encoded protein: CASSPQGNTEAFF.

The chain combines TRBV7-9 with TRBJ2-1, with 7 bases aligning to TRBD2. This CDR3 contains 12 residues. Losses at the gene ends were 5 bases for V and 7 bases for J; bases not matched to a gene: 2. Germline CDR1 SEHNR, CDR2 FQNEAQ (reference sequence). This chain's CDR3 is CASSPGGNEQFF. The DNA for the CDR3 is TGTGCCAGCAGCCCCGGGGGGAATGAGCAGTTCTTC.

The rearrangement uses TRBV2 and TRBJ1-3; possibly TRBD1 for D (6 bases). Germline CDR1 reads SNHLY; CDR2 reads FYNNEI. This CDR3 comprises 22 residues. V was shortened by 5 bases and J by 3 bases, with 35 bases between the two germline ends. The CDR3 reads CASSTILTTSADAGGHGNTIYF. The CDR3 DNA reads TGTGCCAGCAGTACCATACTGACGACGTCGGCCGATGCGGGGGGCCATGGAAACACCATATATTTT.

CDR3 bases: TGTGCCAGCAGCCAAGAAGGGGGCTATGGCTACACCTTC. It yields the protein CASSQEGGYGYTF. V gene TRBV4-2 combines with J gene TRBJ1-2, with D perhaps matching TRBD1 (6 bases). This CDR3 spans 13 amino acids. V was pared by 0 bases and J by 4 bases, with 6 bases between. Germline CDR1 LGHNA, CDR2 YNFKEQ.

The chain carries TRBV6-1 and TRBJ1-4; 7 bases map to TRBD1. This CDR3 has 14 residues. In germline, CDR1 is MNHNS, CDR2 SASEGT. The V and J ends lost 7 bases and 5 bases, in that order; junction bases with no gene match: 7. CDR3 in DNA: TGTGCCAGCACCCCGGGACAGACAAATGAAAAACTGTTTTTT. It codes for CASTPGQTNEKLFF.

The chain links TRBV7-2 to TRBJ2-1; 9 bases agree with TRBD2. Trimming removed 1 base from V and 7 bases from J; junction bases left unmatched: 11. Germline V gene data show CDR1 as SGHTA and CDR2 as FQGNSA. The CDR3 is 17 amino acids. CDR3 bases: TGTGCCAGCAGCTTAGTTCCTGTGCGGGGGGGCCCTAATGAGCAGTTCTTC. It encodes CASSLVPVRGGPNEQFF. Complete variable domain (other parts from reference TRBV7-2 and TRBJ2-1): GAGVSQSPSNKVTEKGKDVELRCDPISGHTALYWYRQSLGQGLEFLIYFQGNSAPDKSGLPSDRFSAERTGGSVSTLTIQRTQQEDSAVYLCASSLVPVRGGPNEQFFGPGTRLTVL.

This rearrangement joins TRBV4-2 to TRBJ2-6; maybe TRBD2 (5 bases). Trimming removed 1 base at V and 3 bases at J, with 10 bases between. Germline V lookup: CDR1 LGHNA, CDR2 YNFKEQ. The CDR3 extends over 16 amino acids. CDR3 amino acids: CASSQAAGDGANVLTF. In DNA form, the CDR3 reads TGTGCCAGCAGCCAAGCGGCGGGCGATGGGGCCAACGTCCTGACTTTC.

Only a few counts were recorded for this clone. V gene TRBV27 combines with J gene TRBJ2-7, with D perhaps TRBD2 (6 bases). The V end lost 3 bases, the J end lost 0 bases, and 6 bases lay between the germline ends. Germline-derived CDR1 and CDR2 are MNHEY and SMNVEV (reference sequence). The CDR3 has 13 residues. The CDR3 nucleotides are TGTGCCAGCAGTTTGGGGGGCTCCTACGAGCAGTACTTC. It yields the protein CASSLGGSYEQYF.

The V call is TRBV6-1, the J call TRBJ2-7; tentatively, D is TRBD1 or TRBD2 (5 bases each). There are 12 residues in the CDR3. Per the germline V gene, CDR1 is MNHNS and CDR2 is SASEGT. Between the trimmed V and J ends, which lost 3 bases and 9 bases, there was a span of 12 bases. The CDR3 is CASSERPGGQYF. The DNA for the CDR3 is TGTGCCAGCAGTGAGAGACCTGGGGGGCAGTACTTC.

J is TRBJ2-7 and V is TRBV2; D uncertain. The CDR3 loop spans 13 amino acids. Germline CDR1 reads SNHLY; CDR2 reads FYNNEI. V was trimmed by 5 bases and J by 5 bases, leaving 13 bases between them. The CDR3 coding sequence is TGTGCCAGCAGTATGATGGGTTCCCACGAGCAGTACTTC. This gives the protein CASSMMGSHEQYF.

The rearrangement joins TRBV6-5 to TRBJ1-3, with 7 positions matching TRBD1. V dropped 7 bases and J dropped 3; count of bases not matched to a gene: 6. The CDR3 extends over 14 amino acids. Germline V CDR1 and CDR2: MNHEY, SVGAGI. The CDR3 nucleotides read TGTGCCAGCACGCCAGGGGGTAGTGGAAACACCATATATTTT. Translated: CASTPGGSGNTIYF.